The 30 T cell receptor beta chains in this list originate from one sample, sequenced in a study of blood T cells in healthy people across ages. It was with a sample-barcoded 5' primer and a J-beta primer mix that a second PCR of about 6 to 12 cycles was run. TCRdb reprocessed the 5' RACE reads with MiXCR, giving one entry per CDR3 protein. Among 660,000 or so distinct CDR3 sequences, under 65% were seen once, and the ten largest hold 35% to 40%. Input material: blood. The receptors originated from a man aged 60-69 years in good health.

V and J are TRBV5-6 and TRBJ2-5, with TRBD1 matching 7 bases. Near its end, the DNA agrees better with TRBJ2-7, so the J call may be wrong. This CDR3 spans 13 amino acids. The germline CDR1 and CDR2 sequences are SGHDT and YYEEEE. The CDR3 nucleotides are TGTGCCAGCAGCTCCGACAGGGTCGACGAGCAGTACTTC. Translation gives CASSSDRVDEQYF.

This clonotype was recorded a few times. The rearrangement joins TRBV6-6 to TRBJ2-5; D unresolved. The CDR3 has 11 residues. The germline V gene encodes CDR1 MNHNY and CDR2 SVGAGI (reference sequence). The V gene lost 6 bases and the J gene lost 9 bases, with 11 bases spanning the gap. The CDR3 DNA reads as TGTGCCAGCAGCCTACTCGCCGCCCAGTACTTC. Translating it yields CASSLLAAQYF.

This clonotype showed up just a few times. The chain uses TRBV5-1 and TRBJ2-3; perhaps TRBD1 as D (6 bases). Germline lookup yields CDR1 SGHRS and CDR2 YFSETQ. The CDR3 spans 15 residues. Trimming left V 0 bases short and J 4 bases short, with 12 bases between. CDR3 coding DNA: TGCGCCAGCAGCTTGGGGCAGGGGCCCCCAGATACGCAGTATTTT. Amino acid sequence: CASSLGQGPPDTQYF.

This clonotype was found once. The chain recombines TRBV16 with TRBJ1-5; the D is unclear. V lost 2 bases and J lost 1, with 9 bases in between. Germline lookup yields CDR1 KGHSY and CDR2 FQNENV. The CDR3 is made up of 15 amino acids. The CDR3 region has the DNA TGTGCCAGCAGCCAAATCCGAAACAGCAATCAGCCCCAGCATTTT. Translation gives CASSQIRNSNQPQHF.

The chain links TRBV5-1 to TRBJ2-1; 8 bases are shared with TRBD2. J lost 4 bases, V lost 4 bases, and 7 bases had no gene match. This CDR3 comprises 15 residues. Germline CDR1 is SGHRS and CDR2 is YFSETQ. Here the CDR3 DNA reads TGCGCCAGCAGCGTCGTAGCGGGGCTATACAATGAGCAGTTCTTC. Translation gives CASSVVAGLYNEQFF.

The CDR3 DNA reads TGCGCCAGCAGTGAAAGAAGTGCAGGGAAAGAGACCCAGTACTTC. This encodes CASSERSAGKETQYF. This chain joins TRBV10-2 and TRBJ2-5; D perhaps matches TRBD1 (5 bases). Germline V lookup: CDR1 WSHSY, CDR2 SAAADI. The V end lost 3 bases, the J end lost 3 bases, and 14 bases lay between the germline ends. There are 15 residues in the CDR3.

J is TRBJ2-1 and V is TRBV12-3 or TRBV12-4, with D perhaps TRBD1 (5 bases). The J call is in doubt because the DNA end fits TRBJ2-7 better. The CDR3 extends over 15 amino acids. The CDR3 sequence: CASSLGQTENNEQYF. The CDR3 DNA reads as TGTGCCAGCAGTTTAGGGCAGACAGAAAACAATGAGCAGTACTTC.

CDR3 bases: TGTGCCAGCAGCTTAGTGTCGAACACAGATACGCAGTATTTT. Translating it yields CASSLVSNTDTQYF. The chain uses TRBV13 and TRBJ2-3; D remains ambiguous. With 1 base removed from V and 2 bases from J, the gap between germline ends came to 7 bases. The CDR3 is 14 amino acids. Germline V CDR1 and CDR2: PRHDT, FYEKMQ (reference sequence).

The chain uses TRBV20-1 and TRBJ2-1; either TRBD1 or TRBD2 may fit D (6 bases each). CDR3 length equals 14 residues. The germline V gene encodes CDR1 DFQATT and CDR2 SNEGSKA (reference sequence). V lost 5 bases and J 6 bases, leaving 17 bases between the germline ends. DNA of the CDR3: TGCAGTGCTCGGGACCCTTCGGGGGCCAATGAGCAGTTCTTC. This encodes CSARDPSGANEQFF.

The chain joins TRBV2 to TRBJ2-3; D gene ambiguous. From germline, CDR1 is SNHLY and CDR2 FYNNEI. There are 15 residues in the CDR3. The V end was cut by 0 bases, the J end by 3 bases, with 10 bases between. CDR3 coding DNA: TGTGCCAGCAGTGAAGCCCGGCAGTTTACAGATACGCAGTATTTT. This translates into CASSEARQFTDTQYF. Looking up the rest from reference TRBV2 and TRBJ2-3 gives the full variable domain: EPEVTQTPSHQVTQMGQEVILRCVPISNHLYFYWYRQILGQKVEFLVSFYNNEISEKSEIFDDQFSVERPDGSNFTLKIRSTKLEDSAMYFCASSEARQFTDTQYFGPGTRLTVL.

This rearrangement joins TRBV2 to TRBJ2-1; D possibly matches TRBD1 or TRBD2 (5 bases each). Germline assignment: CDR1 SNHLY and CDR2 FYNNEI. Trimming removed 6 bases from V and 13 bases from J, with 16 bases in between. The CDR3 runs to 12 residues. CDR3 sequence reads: CASRATGRPQFF. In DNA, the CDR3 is TGTGCCAGCAGGGCGACGGGGCGGCCCCAGTTCTTC.

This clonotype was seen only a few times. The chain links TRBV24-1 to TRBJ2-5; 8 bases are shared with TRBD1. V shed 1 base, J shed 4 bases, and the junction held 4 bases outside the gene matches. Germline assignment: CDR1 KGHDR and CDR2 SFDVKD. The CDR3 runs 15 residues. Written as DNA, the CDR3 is TGTGCCACCAGTGATTTAGGACAGGGAGGAGAGACCCAGTACTTC. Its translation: CATSDLGQGGETQYF.

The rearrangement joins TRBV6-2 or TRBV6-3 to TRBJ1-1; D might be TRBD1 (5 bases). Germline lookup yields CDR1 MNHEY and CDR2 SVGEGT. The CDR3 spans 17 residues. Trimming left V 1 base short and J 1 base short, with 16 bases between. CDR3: CASSYFLGEEANTEAFF. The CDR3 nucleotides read TGTGCCAGCAGTTACTTTCTGGGGGAGGAGGCGAACACTGAAGCTTTCTTT.

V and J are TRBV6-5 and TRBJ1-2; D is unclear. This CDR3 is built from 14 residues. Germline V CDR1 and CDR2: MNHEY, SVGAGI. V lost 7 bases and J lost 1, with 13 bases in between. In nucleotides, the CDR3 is TGTGCCAGCAAGCGCGTCGAGATTAACTATGGCTACACCTTC. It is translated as CASKRVEINYGYTF.

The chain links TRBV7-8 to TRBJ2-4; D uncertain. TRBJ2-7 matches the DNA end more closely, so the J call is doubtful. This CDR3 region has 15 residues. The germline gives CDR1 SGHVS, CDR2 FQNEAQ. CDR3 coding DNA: TGTGCCAGCAGCTTGGCGTCGGCAGGACCCTACGAGCAGTACTTC. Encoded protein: CASSLASAGPYEQYF.

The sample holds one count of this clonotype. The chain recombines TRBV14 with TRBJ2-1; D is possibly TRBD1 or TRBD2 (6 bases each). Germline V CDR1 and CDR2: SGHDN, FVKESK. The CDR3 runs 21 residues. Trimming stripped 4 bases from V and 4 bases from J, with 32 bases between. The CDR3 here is CASSRLLWRGGQEYRYNEQFF. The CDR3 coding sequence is TGTGCCAGCAGCCGCCTCTTATGGAGAGGGGGGCAGGAGTACAGGTACAATGAGCAGTTCTTC.

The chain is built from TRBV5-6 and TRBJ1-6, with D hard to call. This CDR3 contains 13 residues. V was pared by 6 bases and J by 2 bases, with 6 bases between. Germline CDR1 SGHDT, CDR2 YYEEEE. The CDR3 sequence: CASKTTYNSPLHF. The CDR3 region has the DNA TGTGCCAGCAAAACCACCTATAATTCACCCCTCCACTTT. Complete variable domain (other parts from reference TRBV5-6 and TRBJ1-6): DAGVTQSPTHLIKTRGQQVTLRCSPKSGHDTVSWYQQALGQGPQFIFQYYEEEERQRGNFPDRFSGHQFPNYSSELNVNALLLGDSALYLCASKTTYNSPLHFGNGTRLTVT.

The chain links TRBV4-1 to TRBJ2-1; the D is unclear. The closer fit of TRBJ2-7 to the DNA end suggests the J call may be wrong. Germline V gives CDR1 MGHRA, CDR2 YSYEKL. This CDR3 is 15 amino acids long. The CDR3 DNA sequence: TGCGCCAGCAGCTTGGCCCCCCTATCCTACAATGAGCAGTACTTC. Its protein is CASSLAPLSYNEQYF.

The chain's CDR3 is CASSGSTGQGEQYF. Written as DNA, the CDR3 is TGTGCCAGCAGTGGTTCCACAGGGCAGGGCGAGCAGTACTTC. The V and J genes are TRBV2 and TRBJ2-7; weak D call: TRBD1 (6 bases). The CDR3 extends over 14 amino acids. Germline loops: CDR1 SNHLY, CDR2 FYNNEI. The ends were cut back, 4 bases at V and 6 bases at J, with 16 bases in the middle.

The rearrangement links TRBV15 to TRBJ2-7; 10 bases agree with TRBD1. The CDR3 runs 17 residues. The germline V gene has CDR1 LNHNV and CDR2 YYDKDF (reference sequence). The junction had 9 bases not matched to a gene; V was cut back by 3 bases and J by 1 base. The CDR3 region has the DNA TGTGCCACCAGCAGGGGGGTTCGGGACAGGGGTTCCTACGAGCAGTACTTC. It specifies CATSRGVRDRGSYEQYF.

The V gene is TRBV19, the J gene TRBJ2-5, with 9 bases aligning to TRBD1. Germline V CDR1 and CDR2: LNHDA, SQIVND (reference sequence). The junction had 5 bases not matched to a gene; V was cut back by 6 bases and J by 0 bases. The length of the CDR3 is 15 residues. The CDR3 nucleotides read TGTGCCAGTAGCGGAGGACAGGGGTACCAAGAGACCCAGTACTTC. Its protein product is CASSGGQGYQETQYF. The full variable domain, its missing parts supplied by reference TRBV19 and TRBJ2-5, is DGGITQSPKYLFRKEGQNVTLSCEQNLNHDAMYWYRQDPGQGLRLIYYSQIVNDFQKGDIAEGYSVSREKKESFPLTVTSAQKNPTAFYLCASSGGQGYQETQYFGPGTRLLVL.

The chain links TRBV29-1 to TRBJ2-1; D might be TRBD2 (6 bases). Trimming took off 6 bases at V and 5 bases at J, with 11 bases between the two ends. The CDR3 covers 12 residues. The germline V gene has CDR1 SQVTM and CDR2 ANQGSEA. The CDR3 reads CSVGGRDNEQFF. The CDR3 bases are TGCAGCGTGGGGGGACGGGACAATGAGCAGTTCTTC.

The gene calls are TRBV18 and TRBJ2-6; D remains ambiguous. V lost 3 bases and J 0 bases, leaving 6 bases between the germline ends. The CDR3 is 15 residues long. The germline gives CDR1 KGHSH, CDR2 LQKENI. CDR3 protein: CASSPNPSGANVLTF. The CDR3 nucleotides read TGTGCCAGCTCACCGAATCCCTCTGGGGCCAACGTCCTGACTTTC.

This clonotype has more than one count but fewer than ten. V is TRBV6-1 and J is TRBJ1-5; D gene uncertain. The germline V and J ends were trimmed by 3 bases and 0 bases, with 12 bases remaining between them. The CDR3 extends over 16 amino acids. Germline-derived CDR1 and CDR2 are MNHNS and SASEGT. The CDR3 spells CASSEMGQTSNQPQHF. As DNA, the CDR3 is TGTGCCAGCAGTGAGATGGGCCAGACTAGCAATCAGCCCCAGCATTTT.

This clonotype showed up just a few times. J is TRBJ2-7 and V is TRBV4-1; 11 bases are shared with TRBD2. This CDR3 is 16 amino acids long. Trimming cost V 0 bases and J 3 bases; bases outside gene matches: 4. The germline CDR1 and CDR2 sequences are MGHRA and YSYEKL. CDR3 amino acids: CASSQDASGGNYEQYF. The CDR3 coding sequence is TGCGCCAGCAGCCAAGATGCTAGCGGGGGGAACTACGAGCAGTACTTC.

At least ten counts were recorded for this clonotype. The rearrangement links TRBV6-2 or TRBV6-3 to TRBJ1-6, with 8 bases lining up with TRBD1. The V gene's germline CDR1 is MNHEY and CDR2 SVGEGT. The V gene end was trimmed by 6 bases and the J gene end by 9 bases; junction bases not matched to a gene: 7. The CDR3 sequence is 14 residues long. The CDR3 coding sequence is TGTGCCAGCAGCCGGGACAGGTTTGGTTCACCCCTCCACTTT. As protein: CASSRDRFGSPLHF.

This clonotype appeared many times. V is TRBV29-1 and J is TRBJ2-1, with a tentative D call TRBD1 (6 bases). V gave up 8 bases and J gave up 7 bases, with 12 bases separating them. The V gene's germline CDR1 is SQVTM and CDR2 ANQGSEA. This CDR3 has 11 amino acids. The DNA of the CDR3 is TGCAGCCACCTAAGGGGGAATGAGCAGTTCTTC. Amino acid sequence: CSHLRGNEQFF.

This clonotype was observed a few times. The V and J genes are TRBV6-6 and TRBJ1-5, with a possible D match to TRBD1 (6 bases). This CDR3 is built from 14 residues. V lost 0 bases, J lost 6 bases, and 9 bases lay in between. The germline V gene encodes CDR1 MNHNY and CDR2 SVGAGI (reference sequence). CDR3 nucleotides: TGTGCCAGCAGTTACTCAGGGGGGGTTCAGCCCCAGCATTTT. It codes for CASSYSGGVQPQHF.

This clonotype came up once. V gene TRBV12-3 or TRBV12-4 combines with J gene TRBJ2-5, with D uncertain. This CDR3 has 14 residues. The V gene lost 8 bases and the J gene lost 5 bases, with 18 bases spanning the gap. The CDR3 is CASGPKGSGETQYF. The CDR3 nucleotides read TGTGCCAGCGGCCCCAAGGGCAGTGGTGAGACCCAGTACTTC.

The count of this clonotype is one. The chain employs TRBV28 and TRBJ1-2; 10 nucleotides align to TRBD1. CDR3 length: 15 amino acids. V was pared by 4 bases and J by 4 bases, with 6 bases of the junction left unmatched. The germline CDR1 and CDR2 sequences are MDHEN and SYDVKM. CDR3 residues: CASSSWDRGPYGYTF. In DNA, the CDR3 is TGTGCCAGCAGTTCATGGGACAGGGGACCCTATGGCTACACCTTC.